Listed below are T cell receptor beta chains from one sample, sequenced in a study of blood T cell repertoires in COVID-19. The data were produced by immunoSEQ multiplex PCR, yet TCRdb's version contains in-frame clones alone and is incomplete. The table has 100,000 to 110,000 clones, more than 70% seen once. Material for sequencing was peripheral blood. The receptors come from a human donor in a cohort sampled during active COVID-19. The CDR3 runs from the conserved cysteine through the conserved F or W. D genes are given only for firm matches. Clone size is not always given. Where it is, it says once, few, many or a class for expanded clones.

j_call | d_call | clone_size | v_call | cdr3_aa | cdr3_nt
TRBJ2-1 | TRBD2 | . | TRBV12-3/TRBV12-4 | CASEAGGYNEQFF | TGTGCCAGCGAAGCGGGGGGCTACAATGAGCAGTTCTTC
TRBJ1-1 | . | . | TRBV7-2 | CASSARSASGGTEAFF | TGTGCCAGCAGCGCCCGGTCGGCCTCCGGGGGCACTGAAGCTTTCTTT
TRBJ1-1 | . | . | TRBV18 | CASSPSTAQETHAFF | TGTGCCAGCTCACCTTCCACGGCCCAGGAAACCCATGCTTTCTTT
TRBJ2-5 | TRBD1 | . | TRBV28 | CASIRGIQEGTQYF | TGTGCCAGCATCAGGGGGATACAAGAAGGGACCCAGTACTTC
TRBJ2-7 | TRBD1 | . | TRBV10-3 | CAISGQGQGASYEQYF | TGTGCCATCAGTGGGCAGGGACAGGGGGCCTCCTACGAGCAGTACTTC
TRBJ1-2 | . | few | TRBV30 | CAWNSGDGVRGYTF | TGTGCCTGGAATTCAGGGGACGGGGTTCGGGGCTACACCTTC
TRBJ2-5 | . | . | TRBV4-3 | CASSQEANRETQYF | TGCGCCAGCAGCCAAGAAGCTAACCGAGAGACCCAGTACTTC
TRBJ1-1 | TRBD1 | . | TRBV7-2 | CASSLVGQGVSPPHF | TGTGCCAGCAGCTTAGTCGGACAGGGGGTGTCTCCTCCCCACTTT
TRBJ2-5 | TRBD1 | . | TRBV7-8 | CASSTDRYQETQYF | TGTGCCAGCAGCACGGACAGGTACCAAGAGACCCAGTACTTC
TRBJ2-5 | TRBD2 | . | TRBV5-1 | CASSFTTSSETQYF | TGCGCCAGCAGCTTTACGACTAGCTCAGAGACCCAGTACTTC
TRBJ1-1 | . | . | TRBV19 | CASRFSGSTEAFF | TGTGCCAGTAGATTCTCAGGGTCTACTGAAGCTTTCTTT
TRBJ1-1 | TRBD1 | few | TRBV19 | CASSILGQGGTEAFF | TGTGCCAGTAGTATATTGGGACAGGGGGGCACTGAAGCTTTCTTT
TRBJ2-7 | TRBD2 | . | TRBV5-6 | CASSLGGLAGAGSYEQYF | TGTGCCAGCAGCTTGGGGGGACTAGCGGGAGCAGGTTCCTACGAGCAGTACTTC
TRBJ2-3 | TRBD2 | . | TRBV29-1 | CSVGRAGGLADTQYF | TGCAGCGTTGGAAGGGCGGGAGGGCTGGCAGATACGCAGTATTTT
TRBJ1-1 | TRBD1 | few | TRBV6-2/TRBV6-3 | CASSPTGTTSEAFF | TGTGCCAGCAGCCCGACAGGGACAACCAGTGAAGCTTTCTTT
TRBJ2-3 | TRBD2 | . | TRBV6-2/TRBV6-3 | CASSYRGLAGGSDTQYF | TGTGCCAGCAGTTACCGCGGACTAGCGGGAGGGTCAGATACGCAGTATTTT
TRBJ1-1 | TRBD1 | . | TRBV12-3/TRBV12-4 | CASRPTGAAQAFF | TGTGCCAGCAGGCCGACAGGGGCAGCTCAAGCTTTCTTT
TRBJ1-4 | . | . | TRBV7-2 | CASSSGVTNEKLFF | TGTGCCAGCAGCTCAGGGGTAACTAATGAAAAACTGTTTTTT
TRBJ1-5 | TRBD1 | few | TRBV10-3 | CAISDLNRGNQPQHF | TGTGCCATCAGTGACCTAAACAGGGGTAATCAGCCCCAGCATTTT
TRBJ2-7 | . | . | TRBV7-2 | CASSLGGGVRYEQYF | TGTGCCAGCAGCTTAGGAGGGGGGGTTCGGTACGAGCAGTACTTC
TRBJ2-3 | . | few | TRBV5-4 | CASSSEEGFPDTQYF | TGTGCCAGCAGCTCGGAAGAGGGTTTCCCAGATACGCAGTATTTT
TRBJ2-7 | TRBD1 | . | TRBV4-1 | CASSPEGTASYEQYF | TGCGCCAGCAGCCCGGAAGGGACAGCCTCCTACGAGCAGTACTTC
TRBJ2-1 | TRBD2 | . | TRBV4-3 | CASSQVKVAGGPNEQFF | TGCGCCAGCAGCCAAGTGAAGGTAGCGGGAGGGCCCAATGAGCAGTTCTTC
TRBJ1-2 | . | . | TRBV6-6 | CASSYSSFFEGYTF | TGTGCCAGCAGTTACTCGTCTTTTTTTGAGGGCTACACCTTC
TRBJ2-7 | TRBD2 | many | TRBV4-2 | CASSKTRLAGGHHEQYF | TGTGCCAGCAGCAAGACCCGACTAGCGGGAGGCCACCACGAGCAGTACTTC
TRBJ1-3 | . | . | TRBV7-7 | CASSKDTSSGNTIYF | TGTGCCAGCAGCAAAGACACCAGCTCTGGAAACACCATATATTTT
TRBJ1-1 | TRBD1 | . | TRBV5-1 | CASSLVGQGGTEAFF | TGCGCCAGCAGCTTGGTGGGACAGGGAGGCACTGAAGCTTTCTTT
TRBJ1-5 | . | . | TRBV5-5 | CASSRTDTNQPQHF | TGTGCCAGCAGCCGGACAGATACCAATCAGCCCCAGCATTTT
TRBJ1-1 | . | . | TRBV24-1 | CATSDSLFYSMNTEAFF | TGTGCCACCAGTGATTCCCTGTTTTACAGCATGAACACTGAAGCTTTCTTT
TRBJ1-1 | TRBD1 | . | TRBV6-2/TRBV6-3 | CASSYPPGQIGTEAFF | TGTGCCAGCAGTTACCCGCCGGGACAGATTGGGACCGAAGCTTTCTTT
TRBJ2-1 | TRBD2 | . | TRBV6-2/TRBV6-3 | CASSYLGLAGGGNEQFF | TGTGCCAGCAGTTACTTGGGACTAGCGGGGGGGGGCAATGAGCAGTTCTTC
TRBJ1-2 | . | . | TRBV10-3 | CAISEAEGMANYGYTF | TGTGCCATCAGTGAGGCGGAGGGTATGGCTAACTATGGCTACACCTTC
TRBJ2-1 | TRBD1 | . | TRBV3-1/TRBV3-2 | CASSQVRTGYNEQFF | TGTGCCAGCAGCCAAGTCCGGACAGGCTACAATGAGCAGTTCTTC
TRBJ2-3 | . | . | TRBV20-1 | CSAPTRDTQYF | TGCAGTGCCCCGACTAGGGATACGCAGTATTTT
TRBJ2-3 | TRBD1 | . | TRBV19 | CASSTTGGSWITDTQYF | TGTGCCAGTAGTACTACAGGGGGAAGCTGGATCACAGATACGCAGTATTTT
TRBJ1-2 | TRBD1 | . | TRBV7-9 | CASSLLERDRSYGYTF | TGTGCCAGCAGCTTATTGGAAAGGGACAGGAGCTATGGCTACACCTTC
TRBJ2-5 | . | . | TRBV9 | CASSVAGTQETQYF | TGTGCCAGCAGCGTAGCCGGGACACAAGAGACCCAGTACTTC
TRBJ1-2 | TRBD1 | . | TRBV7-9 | CASSLKAGGYGYTF | TGTGCCAGCAGCTTAAAGGCAGGGGGGTATGGCTACACCTTC
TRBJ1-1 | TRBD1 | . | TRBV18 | CASSPPYSGGNIGTEAFF | TGTGCCAGCTCACCACCGTATTCAGGGGGCAATATAGGGACTGAAGCTTTCTTT
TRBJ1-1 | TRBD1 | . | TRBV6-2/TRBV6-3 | CASSYPSRGRNTEAFF | TGTGCCAGCAGTTACCCAAGCAGGGGGAGGAACACTGAAGCTTTCTTT
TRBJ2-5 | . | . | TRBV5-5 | CASSLGGAQETQYF | TGTGCCAGCAGCTTGGGAGGAGCACAAGAGACCCAGTACTTC
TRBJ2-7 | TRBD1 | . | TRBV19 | CASSETAAGQGESRVYF | TGTGCCAGTAGTGAAACCGCGGCGGGACAGGGGGAGTCGCGTGTGTACTTC
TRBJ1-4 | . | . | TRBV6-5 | CASTKMTGANEKLFF | TGTGCCAGCACCAAGATGACAGGCGCCAATGAAAAACTGTTTTTT
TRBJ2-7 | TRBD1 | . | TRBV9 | CASSERDRGREQYF | TGTGCCAGCAGCGAGAGAGACAGGGGGCGGGAGCAGTACTTC
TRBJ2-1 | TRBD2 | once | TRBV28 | CASSPPQLAGTNEQFF | TGTGCCAGCAGTCCGCCCCAGCTAGCGGGGACCAATGAGCAGTTCTTC
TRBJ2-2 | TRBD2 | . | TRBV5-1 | CASSSGTSGFTGELFF | TGCGCCAGCAGCTCTGGGACTAGCGGCTTCACCGGGGAGCTGTTTTTT
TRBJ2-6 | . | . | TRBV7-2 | CASSTGLSGANVLTF | TGTGCCAGCTCTACAGGGTTGTCTGGGGCCAACGTCCTGACTTTC
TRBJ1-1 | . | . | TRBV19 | CASIREGKTEAFF | TGTGCCAGTATAAGGGAGGGCAAAACTGAAGCTTTCTTT
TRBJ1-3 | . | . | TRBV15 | CATSKERTGPGNTIYF | TGTGCCACCAGCAAAGAACGCACAGGGCCCGGAAACACCATATATTTT
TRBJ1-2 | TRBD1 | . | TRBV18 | CASTTGPGTVLSEGIYGYTF | TGTGCCAGCACTACAGGACCCGGGACAGTTTTATCTGAGGGTATCTATGGCTACACCTTC
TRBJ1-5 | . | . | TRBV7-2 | CASSLVGSSNQPQHF | TGTGCCAGCAGCTTGGTTGGCTCCAGCAATCAGCCCCAGCATTTT
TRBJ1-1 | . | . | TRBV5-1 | CASSTTGNTEAFF | TGCGCCAGCAGCACGACAGGGAACACTGAAGCTTTCTTT
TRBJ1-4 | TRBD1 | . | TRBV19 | CATRTGNEKLFF | TGTGCCACCCGGACAGGAAATGAAAAACTGTTTTTT
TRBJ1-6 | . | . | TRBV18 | CASSPMDNSLRNNSPLHF | TGTGCCAGCTCACCCATGGACAACTCCCTTCGTAATAATTCACCCCTCCACTTT
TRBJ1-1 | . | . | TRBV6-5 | CASSYPGQSTEAFF | TGTGCCAGCAGTTACCCCGGACAGAGCACTGAAGCTTTCTTT
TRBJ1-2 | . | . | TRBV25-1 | CASSDPDRNYGYTF | TGTGCCAGCAGTGACCCCGACAGGAACTATGGCTACACCTTC
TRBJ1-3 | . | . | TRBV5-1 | CASSLASSGNTIYF | TGCGCCAGCAGCTTGGCGAGCTCTGGAAACACCATATATTTT
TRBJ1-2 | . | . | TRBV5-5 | CASSSFGANYGYTF | TGTGCCAGCAGCTCGTTCGGAGCTAACTATGGCTACACCTTC
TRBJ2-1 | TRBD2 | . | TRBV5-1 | CASSWGTSGSGEQFF | TGCGCCAGCAGCTGGGGGACTAGCGGGAGCGGTGAGCAGTTCTTC